This is a list of T cell receptor beta chains from one sample in a study of T cells in Graves' hyperthyroidism and ophthalmopathy. TCRdb reprocessed the multiplex PCR reads with MiXCR, giving one entry per CDR3 protein. The data contain hundreds of thousands of distinct CDR3 sequences, about 20% of them singletons. Sequences were obtained from blood. Receptor source: a woman aged 70-85 years with Graves' ophthalmopathy. The CDR3 runs from the conserved cysteine through the conserved F or W. Fields, in order: clone size, CDR3 length, V gene, D gene, J gene, CDR3 protein, CDR3 DNA. The D gene is left open where the match is weak. The listing skips clone size in some rows; elsewhere it reads once, few, many or a size class.

many	14	TRBV6-2/TRBV6-3	TRBD1	TRBJ2-7	CASSSTGSWDEQYF	TGTGCCAGCAGTTCGACAGGGTCTTGGGACGAGCAGTACTTC
NA	17	TRBV7-9	NA	TRBJ2-7	CASSLQGPKIGTYEQYF	TGTGCCAGCAGCTTACAGGGTCCCAAGATAGGGACCTACGAGCAGTACTTC
many	12	TRBV6-2/TRBV6-3	NA	TRBJ1-1	CASGDPITEAFF	TGTGCCAGCGGGGACCCGATCACTGAAGCTTTCTTT
NA	14	TRBV29-1	NA	TRBJ2-2	CSGIRDGNTGELFF	TGCAGCGGAATCAGAGATGGGAACACCGGGGAGCTGTTTTTT
many	10	TRBV2	NA	TRBJ2-7	CASREIEQYF	TGTGCCAGCAGGGAGATCGAGCAGTACTTC
few	16	TRBV2	TRBD2	TRBJ2-2	CASSVGAGVGTGELFF	TGTGCCAGCAGTGTAGGAGCGGGAGTGGGCACCGGGGAGCTGTTTTTT
few	11	TRBV30	NA	TRBJ2-2	CAWSYTGELFF	TGTGCCTGGAGCTACACCGGGGAGCTGTTTTTT
NA	15	TRBV15	NA	TRBJ1-1	CATSRDWWENTEAFF	TGTGCCACCAGCAGAGATTGGTGGGAAAACACTGAAGCTTTCTTT
many	13	TRBV12-3/TRBV12-4	NA	TRBJ1-5	CASSLDWNQPQHF	TGTGCCAGCAGCCTTGACTGGAATCAGCCCCAGCATTTT
NA	16	TRBV27	NA	TRBJ2-2	CASSLRPLPNTGELFF	TGTGCCAGCAGTTTACGACCCCTCCCGAACACCGGGGAGCTGTTTTTT
many	13	TRBV2	NA	TRBJ1-5	CASSELVWQPQHF	TGTGCCAGCAGTGAACTGGTCTGGCAGCCCCAGCATTTT
many	14	TRBV10-3	NA	TRBJ2-1	CAISESTPGNEQFF	TGTGCCATCAGTGAGTCCACCCCCGGGAATGAGCAGTTCTTC